This TCR beta chain appears in the sequencing data of a study of T cells in localized non-small cell lung cancer. Only in-frame clones appear in the TCRdb table, and some are missing; sequencing was by immunoSEQ multiplex PCR. The profile shows 20,000 to 30,000 clones, about four fifths of them singletons. V lost 7 bases and J lost 5; bases outside the gene matches: 11. Per the germline V gene, CDR1 is SGDLS and CDR2 is YYNGEE. The CDR3 contains 16 residues. The clonotype was recovered from a man aged 40 to 75 with stage II lung adenocarcinoma. This sample comprised PBMCs, obtained before any cancer treatment. This rearrangement joins TRBV9 to TRBJ2-5; 13 bases map to TRBD2. CDR3 residues: CASSVTSGGAYETQYF. CDR3 DNA sequence: TGTGCCAGCTCCGTCACTAGCGGGGGGGCCTACGAGACCCAGTACTTC.